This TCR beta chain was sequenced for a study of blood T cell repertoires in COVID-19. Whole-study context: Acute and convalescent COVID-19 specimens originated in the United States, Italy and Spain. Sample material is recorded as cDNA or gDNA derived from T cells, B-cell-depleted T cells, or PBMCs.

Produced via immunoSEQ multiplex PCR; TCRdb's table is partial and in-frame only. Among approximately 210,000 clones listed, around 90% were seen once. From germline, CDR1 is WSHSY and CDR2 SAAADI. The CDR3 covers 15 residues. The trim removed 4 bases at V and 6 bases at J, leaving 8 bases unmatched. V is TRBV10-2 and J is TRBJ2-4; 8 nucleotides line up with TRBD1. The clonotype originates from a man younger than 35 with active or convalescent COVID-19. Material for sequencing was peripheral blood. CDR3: CASSVGRGLGNIQYF. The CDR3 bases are TGCGCCAGCAGTGTTGGCAGGGGGCTGGGAAACATTCAGTACTTC.